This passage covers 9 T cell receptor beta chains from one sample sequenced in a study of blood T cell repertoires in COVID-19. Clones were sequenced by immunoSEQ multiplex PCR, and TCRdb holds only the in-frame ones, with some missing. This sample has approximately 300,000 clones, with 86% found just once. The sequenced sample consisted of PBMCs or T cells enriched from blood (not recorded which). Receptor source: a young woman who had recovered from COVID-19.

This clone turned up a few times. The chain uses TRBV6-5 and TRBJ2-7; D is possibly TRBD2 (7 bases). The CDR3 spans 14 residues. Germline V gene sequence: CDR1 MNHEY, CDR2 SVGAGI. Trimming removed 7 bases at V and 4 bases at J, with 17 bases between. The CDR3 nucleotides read TGTGCCAGCATATCCTTGAGGGGGGGTTACGAGCAGTACTTC. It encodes CASISLRGGYEQYF.

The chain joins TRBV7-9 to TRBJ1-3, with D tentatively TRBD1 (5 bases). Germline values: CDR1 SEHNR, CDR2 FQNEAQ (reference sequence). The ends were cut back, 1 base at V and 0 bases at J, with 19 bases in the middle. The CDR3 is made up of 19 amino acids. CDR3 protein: CASSLGSLGRDSSGNTIYF. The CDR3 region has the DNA TGTGCCAGCAGCTTAGGATCCTTGGGCAGGGACTCCTCTGGAAACACCATATATTTT. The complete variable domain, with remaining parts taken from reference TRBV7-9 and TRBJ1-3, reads DTGVSQNPRHKITKRGQNVTFRCDPISEHNRLYWYRQTLGQGPEFLTYFQNEAQLEKSRLLSDRFSAERPKGSFSTLEIQRTEQGDSAMYLCASSLGSLGRDSSGNTIYFGEGSWLTVV.

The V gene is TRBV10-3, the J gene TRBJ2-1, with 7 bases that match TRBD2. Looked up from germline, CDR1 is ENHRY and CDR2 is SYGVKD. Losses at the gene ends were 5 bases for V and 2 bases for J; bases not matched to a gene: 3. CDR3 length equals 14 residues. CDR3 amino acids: CAISPAGTYNEQFF. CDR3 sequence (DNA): TGTGCCATCAGTCCAGCGGGAACCTACAATGAGCAGTTCTTC.

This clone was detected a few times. The CDR3 reads CASRLANRDQPQHF. For the CDR3, the DNA is TGTGCCAGCAGGTTGGCAAATCGTGATCAGCCCCAGCATTTT. V is TRBV7-2 and J is TRBJ1-5; D uncertain. With 6 bases removed from V and 5 bases from J, the gap between germline ends came to 14 bases. The CDR3 covers 14 residues. CDR1 and CDR2 (germline): SGHTA, FQGNSA.

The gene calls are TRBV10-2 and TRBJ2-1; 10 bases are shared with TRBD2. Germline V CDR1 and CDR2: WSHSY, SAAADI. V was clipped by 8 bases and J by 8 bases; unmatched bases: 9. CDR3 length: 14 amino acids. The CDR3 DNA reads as TGCGCCAGCCAAGAGCGGGGGGGCTTACATGAGCAGTTCTTC. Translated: CASQERGGLHEQFF.

Here the CDR3 reads CASSLLGGVETQYF. For the CDR3, the DNA is TGTGCCAGCAGTTTATTGGGGGGGGTGGAGACCCAGTACTTC. The chain joins TRBV28 to TRBJ2-5; the match to TRBD2 covers 7 bases. Germline CDR1 and CDR2: MDHEN and SYDVKM. The junction had 4 bases not matched to a gene; V was cut back by 1 base and J by 5 bases. CDR3 length equals 14 residues.

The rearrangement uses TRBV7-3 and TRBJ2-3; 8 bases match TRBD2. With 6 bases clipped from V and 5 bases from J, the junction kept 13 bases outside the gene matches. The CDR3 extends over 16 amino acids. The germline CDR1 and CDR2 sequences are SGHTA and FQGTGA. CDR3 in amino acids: CASRNGLGLGGDTQYF. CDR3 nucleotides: TGTGCCAGCAGGAACGGTTTGGGACTAGGAGGAGATACGCAGTATTTT.

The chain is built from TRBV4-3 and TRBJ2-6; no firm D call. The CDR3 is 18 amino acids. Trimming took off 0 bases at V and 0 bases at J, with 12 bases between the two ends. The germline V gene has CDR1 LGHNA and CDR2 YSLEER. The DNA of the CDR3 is TGCGCCAGCAGCCAAGAACCCCCACAGTCCTCTGGGGCCAACGTCCTGACTTTC. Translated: CASSQEPPQSSGANVLTF.

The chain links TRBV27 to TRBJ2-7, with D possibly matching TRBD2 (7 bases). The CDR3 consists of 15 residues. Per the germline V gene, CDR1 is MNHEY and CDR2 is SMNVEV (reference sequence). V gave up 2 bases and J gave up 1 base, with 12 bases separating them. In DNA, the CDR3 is TGTGCCAGCAGTTTACGGGGGGCGCATTCCTACGAGCAGTACTTC. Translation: CASSLRGAHSYEQYF.